This T cell receptor beta chain was identified in a study of T cells in localized non-small cell lung cancer. General study findings and limits: Maximal T cell clonality occurred in uninvolved adjacent lung, with tumor ranking below it. Among the top 100 tumor clones, a median about 60 appeared in adjacent lung. Blood T cell density predicted longer survival; adjacent-lung clonality, shorter.

This CDR3 is 14 amino acids long. From germline, CDR1 is SGHAT and CDR2 FQNNGV. Trimming cost V 5 bases and J 3 bases, with 14 bases left between them. Clones were read by immunoSEQ multiplex PCR, and TCRdb kept only the in-frame ones, dropping some. The sample has tens of thousands of clones, more than 65% seen once. Note on this clone: What it binds is not known.

The sequencing used peripheral blood, collected before any cancer treatment. This clonotype originated in a male donor at least 60 years old with stage III squamous cell lung carcinoma. This chain connects TRBV11-2 to TRBJ2-7, with D tentatively TRBD1 or TRBD2 (5 bases each). The CDR3 loop reads CASSRGAGRYEQYF. The CDR3 DNA is TGTGCCAGCAGCCGAGGGGCAGGGCGCTACGAGCAGTACTTC.